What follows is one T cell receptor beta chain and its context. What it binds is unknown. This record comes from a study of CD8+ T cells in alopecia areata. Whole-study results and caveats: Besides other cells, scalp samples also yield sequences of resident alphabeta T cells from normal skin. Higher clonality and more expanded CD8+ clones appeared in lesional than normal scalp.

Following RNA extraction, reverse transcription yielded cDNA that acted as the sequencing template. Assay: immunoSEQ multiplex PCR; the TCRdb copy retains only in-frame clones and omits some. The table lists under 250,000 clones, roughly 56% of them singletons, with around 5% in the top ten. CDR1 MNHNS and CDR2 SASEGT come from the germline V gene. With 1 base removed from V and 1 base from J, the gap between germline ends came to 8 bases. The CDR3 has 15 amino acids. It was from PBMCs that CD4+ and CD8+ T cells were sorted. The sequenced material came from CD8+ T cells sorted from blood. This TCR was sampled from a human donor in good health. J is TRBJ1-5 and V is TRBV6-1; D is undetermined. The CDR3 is CASSEVEGSNQPQHF. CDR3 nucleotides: TGTGCCAGCAGTGAAGTGGAGGGAAGCAATCAGCCCCAGCATTTT.